The sequence of this T cell receptor beta chain was determined in a study of CD8 T cells in Susac syndrome. Study in general: At blood draw, Susac syndrome patients were therapy-naive, on corticosteroids, or on intravenous immunoglobulin alone. Whole-study results and caveats: The CD4+ T cell repertoires in Susac syndrome were not clonally expanded.

A remark on this clonotype: Its antigen is undetermined.

Random-hexamer reverse transcription was applied to roughly 0.5 to 1 ug RNA. Amplification of TCR beta CDR3 by immunoSEQ multiplex PCR spanned 54 Vbeta and 13 Jbeta. TCRdb re-analysed the immunoSEQ multiplex PCR reads in MiXCR, keeping a single row per CDR3 protein. The sample has 150,000 or so distinct CDR3 sequences, around 95% seen once. From germline, CDR1 is MNHEY and CDR2 SVGEGT. This CDR3 has 12 residues. The V end lost 2 bases, the J end lost 8 bases, and 7 bases lay between the germline ends. J is TRBJ2-1 and V is TRBV6-2 or TRBV6-3; possible D gene TRBD2, 5 bases. This clonotype was sampled from a human donor with Susac syndrome. The sequenced material came from CD4+ T cells from PBMCs. The CDR3 region has the DNA TGTGCCAGCAGTTACCGGGGTGATGAGCAGTTCTTC. It translates to CASSYRGDEQFF.